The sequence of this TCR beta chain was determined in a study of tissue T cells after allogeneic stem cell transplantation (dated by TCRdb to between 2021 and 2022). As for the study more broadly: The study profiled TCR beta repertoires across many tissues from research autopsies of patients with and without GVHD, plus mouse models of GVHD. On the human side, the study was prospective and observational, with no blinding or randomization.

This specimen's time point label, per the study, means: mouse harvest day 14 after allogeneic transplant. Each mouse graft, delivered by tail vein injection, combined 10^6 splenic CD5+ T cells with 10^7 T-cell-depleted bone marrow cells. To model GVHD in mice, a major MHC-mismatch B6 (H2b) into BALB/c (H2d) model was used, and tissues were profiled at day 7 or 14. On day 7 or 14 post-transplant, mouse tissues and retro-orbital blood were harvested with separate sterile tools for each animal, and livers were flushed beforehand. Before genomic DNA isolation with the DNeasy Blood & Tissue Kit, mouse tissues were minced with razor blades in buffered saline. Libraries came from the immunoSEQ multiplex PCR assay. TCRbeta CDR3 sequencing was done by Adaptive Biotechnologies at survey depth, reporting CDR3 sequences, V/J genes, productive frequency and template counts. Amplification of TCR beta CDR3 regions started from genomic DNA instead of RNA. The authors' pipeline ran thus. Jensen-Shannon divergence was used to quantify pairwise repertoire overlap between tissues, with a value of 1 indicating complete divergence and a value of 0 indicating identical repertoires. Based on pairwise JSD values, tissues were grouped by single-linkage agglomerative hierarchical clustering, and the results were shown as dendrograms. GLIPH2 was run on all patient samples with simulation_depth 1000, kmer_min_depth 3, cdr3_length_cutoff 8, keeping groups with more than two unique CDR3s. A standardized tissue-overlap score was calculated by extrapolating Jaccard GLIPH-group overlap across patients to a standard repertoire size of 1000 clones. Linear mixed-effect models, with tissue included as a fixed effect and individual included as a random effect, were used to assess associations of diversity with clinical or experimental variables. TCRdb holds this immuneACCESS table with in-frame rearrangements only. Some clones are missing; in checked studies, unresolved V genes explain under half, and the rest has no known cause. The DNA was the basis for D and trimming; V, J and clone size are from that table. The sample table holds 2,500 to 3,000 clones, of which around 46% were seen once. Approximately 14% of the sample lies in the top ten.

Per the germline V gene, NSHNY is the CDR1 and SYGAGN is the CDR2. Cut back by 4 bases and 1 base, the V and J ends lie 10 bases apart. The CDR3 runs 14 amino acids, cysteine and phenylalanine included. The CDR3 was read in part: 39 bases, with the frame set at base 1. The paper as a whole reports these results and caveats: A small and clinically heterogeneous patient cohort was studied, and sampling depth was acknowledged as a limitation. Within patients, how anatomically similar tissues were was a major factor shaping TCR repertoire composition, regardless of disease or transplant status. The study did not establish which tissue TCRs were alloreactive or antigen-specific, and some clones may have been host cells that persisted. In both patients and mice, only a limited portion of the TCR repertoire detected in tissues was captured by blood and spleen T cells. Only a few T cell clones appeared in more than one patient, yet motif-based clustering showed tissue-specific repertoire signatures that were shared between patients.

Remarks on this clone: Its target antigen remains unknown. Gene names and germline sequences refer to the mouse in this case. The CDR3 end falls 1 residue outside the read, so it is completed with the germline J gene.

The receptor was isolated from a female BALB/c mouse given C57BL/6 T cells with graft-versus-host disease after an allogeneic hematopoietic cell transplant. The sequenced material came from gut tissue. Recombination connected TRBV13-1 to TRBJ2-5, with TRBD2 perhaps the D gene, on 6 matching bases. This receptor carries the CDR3 CASSKLGYQDTQYF. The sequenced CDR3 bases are TGTGCCAGCAGTAAACTGGGCTACCAAGACACCCAGTAC.